A single sample is the source of the 2 T cell receptor beta chains below, sequenced in a study of shared clonotypes between healthy human individuals. Naive CD8 cells comprised CD45RO-negative, CCR7-positively selected cells, excluding terminally differentiated effector memory CD45RA+ cells. The table came from immunoSEQ multiplex PCR; TCRdb's copy has only in-frame clones and leaves some out. Of around 2,100,000 clones in the sample, approximately 94% were seen once. The sequenced sample was naive CD8+ T cells sorted from blood. These receptors originate from a man aged 18 to 30 in good health.

This clone is a singleton in its sample. J is TRBJ2-7 and V is TRBV4-3; perhaps D is TRBD1 or TRBD2 (5 bases each). The V end lost 0 bases, the J end lost 0 bases, and 15 bases lay between the germline ends. The CDR3 is 17 amino acids. Per germline, CDR1 LGHNA and CDR2 YSLEER. Here the CDR3 DNA reads TGCGCCAGCAGCCAAGATCGGACCGATGGGGGCTCCTACGAGCAGTACTTC. This codes for CASSQDRTDGGSYEQYF.

Remarks on this clone: The sample has other DNA sequences that encode this CDR3 too. The rearrangement uses TRBV4-1 and TRBJ1-1; D ambiguous. Germline CDR1 reads MGHRA; CDR2 reads YSYEKL. The CDR3 runs to 14 residues. Trimming took off 1 base at V and 3 bases at J, with 9 bases between the two ends. The CDR3 spells CASSQVDGDTEAFF. Written as DNA, the CDR3 is TGCGCCAGCAGCCAAGTTGATGGCGACACTGAAGCTTTCTTT.